These 13 T cell receptor beta chains were all obtained from the same sample, sequenced in a study of T-cell memory formation after mild COVID-19. Each CDR3 protein gets one entry after TCRdb re-called the 5' RACE reads with MiXCR. Here the sample spans about 200,000 distinct CDR3 sequences, 9.5% to 10% being singletons. The specimen sequenced was PBMCs or a T cell subset sorted from them (not recorded which). The receptors derive from a man aged 18 to 29 who had mild COVID-19 (a few samples of this study predate the infection). Cell type and time point are not known.

A few counts support this clonotype. The V call is TRBV3-1, the J call TRBJ2-2; 8 bases fit TRBD1. The CDR3 extends over 16 amino acids. The V gene end was trimmed by 0 bases and the J gene end by 5 bases; junction bases not matched to a gene: 5. Germline V CDR1 and CDR2: LGHDT, YNNKEL (reference sequence). The CDR3 region has the DNA TGTGCCAGCAGCCAAGAAGGACAGGGACGAACCGGGGAGCTGTTTTTT. Residues: CASSQEGQGRTGELFF.

This clonotype was seen repeatedly, ten times or more. The genes are TRBV7-2 and TRBJ2-1; maybe TRBD1 (7 bases). The CDR3 totals 16 residues. Trimming pared 3 bases from V and 7 bases from J, leaving 19 bases between. The germline V gene has CDR1 SGHTA and CDR2 FQGNSA. CDR3: CASSLRVGGGSNEQFF. CDR3 DNA: TGTGCCAGCAGCTTGAGGGTTGGAGGGGGCTCGAATGAGCAGTTCTTC.

The chain uses TRBV10-3 and TRBJ1-5; maybe TRBD1 (5 bases). V lost 8 bases to trimming and J lost 7 bases, with 21 bases between them. The CDR3 contains 15 residues. Germline lookup yields CDR1 ENHRY and CDR2 SYGVKD. This CDR3 is CAIGGEAPPGQPQHF. The CDR3 nucleotides read TGTGCCATCGGGGGGGAAGCACCCCCGGGGCAGCCCCAGCATTTT.

The table lists this clonotype with many counts. The chain employs TRBV23-1 and TRBJ2-2, with 9 bases that match TRBD1. TRBV23-1 is designated an ORF whose function remains uncertain. V dropped 6 bases and J dropped 7; count of bases not matched to a gene: 6. The CDR3 totals 14 residues. CDR3 amino acids: CASRGQGRDGELFF. The CDR3, as DNA: TGCGCCAGCAGGGGACAGGGCCGCGACGGGGAGCTGTTTTTT.

This clonotype was seen only a few times. The chain couples TRBV6-1 to TRBJ2-3, with 15 bases fitting TRBD2. J gave up 5 bases and V 4 bases, and 4 bases lay outside the gene matches. The CDR3 runs 16 residues. Germline V CDR1 and CDR2: MNHNS, SASEGT. The CDR3 spells CASSARTSGGVDTQYF. As DNA, the CDR3 is TGTGCCAGCAGTGCAAGGACTAGCGGGGGGGTAGATACGCAGTATTTT.

This clonotype was detected a few times. The chain is built from TRBV19 and TRBJ1-2; D remains ambiguous. CDR1 is LNHDA and CDR2 is SQIVND in the germline V gene (reference sequence). The CDR3 sequence is 14 residues long. Between the trimmed V and J ends, which lost 3 bases and 5 bases, there was a span of 13 bases. The CDR3 nucleotides read TGTGCCAGTAGTATTGGTCTTCCCGCTTATGGCTACACCTTC. Its protein product is CASSIGLPAYGYTF.

In this sample, this clonotype turned up many times. This chain connects TRBV5-4 to TRBJ1-2; TRBD1 aligns across 10 bases. The CDR3 has 14 residues. V gave up 5 bases and J gave up 4 bases; unmatched junction bases: 5. Germline V gives CDR1 SGHNT, CDR2 YYREEE (reference sequence). The DNA for the CDR3 is TGTGCCAGCAGAACCGGGACAGGGGTCTATGGCTACACCTTC. Translating it yields CASRTGTGVYGYTF.

Comment on this clonotype: Sequence at one end of the junction differs from germline and may be a read error. This chain connects TRBV7-2 to TRBJ2-1, with 7 bases identical to TRBD2. The CDR3 has 15 amino acids. Germline-derived CDR1 and CDR2 are SGHTA and FQGNSA. The CDR3 region is CASSPSGTSYNERFF. The CDR3 DNA sequence: TGTGCCAGCAGCCCGAGCGGGACCTCCTACAATGAGCGGTTCTTC.

In this sample, this clonotype turned up a few times. This sequence joins TRBV6-6 and TRBJ2-1; perhaps D is TRBD1 or TRBD2 (6 bases each). Germline V CDR1 and CDR2: MNHNY, SVGAGI (reference sequence). CDR3 length: 15 residues. The V gene lost 5 bases and the J gene lost 9 bases, with 20 bases spanning the gap. This CDR3 is CASSITEGGESEQFF. For the CDR3, the DNA is TGTGCCAGCAGTATCACCGAGGGGGGTGAGAGTGAGCAGTTCTTC.

Notes on this clonotype: One base away lies a much larger clone, so this may be a sequencing read error. This chain uses TRBV7-2 with TRBJ2-5; D is ambiguous. CDR1 and CDR2 (germline): SGHTA, FQGNSA. V was shortened by 5 bases and J by 0 bases, with 7 bases between the two germline ends. CDR3 length: 13 amino acids. Written as DNA, the CDR3 is TGTGCCAGCAGCCCGAGGTACCAAGAGACCCAGTACTTC. Translated, it gives CASSPRYQETQYF.

This clonotype was seen ten or more times. The CDR3, as DNA: TGCAGTGCTGGAGGGGGCTCTCAGCCCCAGCATTTT. Amino acid sequence: CSAGGGSQPQHF. The chain recombines TRBV20-1 with TRBJ1-5, with 7 bases that match TRBD1. The CDR3 extends over 12 amino acids. The junction had 4 bases not matched to a gene; V was cut back by 5 bases and J by 6 bases. Germline-derived CDR1 and CDR2 are DFQATT and SNEGSKA (reference sequence).

This clonotype appeared many times. The rearrangement links TRBV5-1 to TRBJ2-5; tentatively, D is TRBD1 or TRBD2 (5 bases each). Between the trimmed V and J ends, which lost 0 bases and 5 bases, there was a span of 11 bases. The germline V gene has CDR1 SGHRS and CDR2 YFSETQ. The CDR3 covers 14 residues. This CDR3 reads CASSLVGPGETQYF. As DNA, the CDR3 is TGCGCCAGCAGCTTGGTGGGGCCGGGGGAGACCCAGTACTTC.

This clonotype was counted only a few times. This rearrangement joins TRBV7-8 to TRBJ2-1; D call uncertain. Germline V gives CDR1 SGHVS, CDR2 FQNEAQ. The CDR3 consists of 18 residues. Trimming removed 0 bases at V and 1 base at J, with 16 bases between. The CDR3 here is CASSLAPPAASSYNEQFF. The CDR3 DNA reads as TGTGCCAGCAGCTTAGCGCCTCCCGCAGCTAGTTCCTACAATGAGCAGTTCTTC.